A selection of T cell receptor beta chains follows, all from one sample in a study of T cells in Graves' hyperthyroidism and ophthalmopathy. TCRdb passed the multiplex PCR reads through MiXCR, listing each CDR3 protein once. Altogether some 460,000 distinct CDR3 sequences are present, 15% to 19% being singletons, with the ten largest covering approximately 7.5%. The sequencing sample was made of blood. Receptors were obtained from a woman in her late teens or twenties with Graves' hyperthyroidism. The CDR3 runs from the conserved cysteine through the conserved F or W. Each record gives: D gene, clone size, J gene, V gene, CDR3 protein, CDR3 DNA. The D gene is left open where the match is weak. Clone size is shown for a subset of rows, as once, few, many or a class of expanded clone.

d_gene: TRBD2
abundance: NA
j_gene: TRBJ2-5
v_gene: TRBV2
CDR3aa: CASGLGLAGDGQYF
CDR3nt: TGTGCCAGCGGCCTAGGACTAGCGGGAGACGGTCAGTACTTC

d_gene: NA
abundance: many
j_gene: TRBJ2-7
v_gene: TRBV5-5
CDR3aa: CASSILAPRAYEQYF
CDR3nt: TGTGCCAGCAGCATACTAGCACCGAGGGCCTACGAGCAGTACTTC

d_gene: TRBD1
abundance: many
j_gene: TRBJ1-1
v_gene: TRBV29-1
CDR3aa: CSARGQVAAFF
CDR3nt: TGCAGCGCCCGAGGACAGGTGGCAGCTTTCTTT

d_gene: TRBD2
abundance: few
j_gene: TRBJ2-3
v_gene: TRBV6-1
CDR3aa: CASRQAGVSTDTQYF
CDR3nt: TGTGCCAGCAGACAAGCGGGGGTGAGCACAGATACGCAGTATTTT

d_gene: NA
abundance: many
j_gene: TRBJ2-7
v_gene: TRBV18
CDR3aa: CASSPASDPSYEQYF
CDR3nt: TGTGCCAGCTCACCAGCTAGCGACCCCTCCTACGAGCAGTACTTC

d_gene: NA
abundance: NA
j_gene: TRBJ1-1
v_gene: TRBV20-1
CDR3aa: CSVPQGFQMNTEAFF
CDR3nt: TGCAGTGTCCCACAGGGATTTCAAATGAACACTGAAGCTTTCTTT

d_gene: NA
abundance: NA
j_gene: TRBJ2-1
v_gene: TRBV7-9
CDR3aa: CAGREFSYNEQFF
CDR3nt: TGTGCCGGACGGGAGTTCTCCTACAATGAGCAGTTCTTC

d_gene: NA
abundance: many
j_gene: TRBJ1-5
v_gene: TRBV28
CDR3aa: CASSRSNQPQHF
CDR3nt: TGTGCCAGCAGTAGAAGCAATCAGCCCCAGCATTTT

d_gene: NA
abundance: few
j_gene: TRBJ2-3
v_gene: TRBV9
CDR3aa: CASSLGDFYTDTQYF
CDR3nt: TGTGCCAGCAGCCTGGGGGACTTCTACACAGATACGCAGTATTTT

d_gene: NA
abundance: many
j_gene: TRBJ1-4
v_gene: TRBV12-3/TRBV12-4
CDR3aa: CASSLRGATNEKLFF
CDR3nt: TGTGCCAGCAGTTTAAGGGGGGCTACTAATGAAAAACTGTTTTTT

d_gene: TRBD2
abundance: many
j_gene: TRBJ2-1
v_gene: TRBV20-1
CDR3aa: CSARLASGKSEQFF
CDR3nt: TGCAGTGCTAGATTGGCTAGCGGGAAAAGTGAGCAGTTCTTC

d_gene: NA
abundance: many
j_gene: TRBJ1-6
v_gene: TRBV19
CDR3aa: CASSILGSPLHF
CDR3nt: TGTGCCAGTAGTATCCTTGGGTCACCCCTCCACTTT

d_gene: NA
abundance: few
j_gene: TRBJ1-1
v_gene: TRBV19
CDR3aa: CASTPLGPGTEAFF
CDR3nt: TGTGCCAGTACCCCATTGGGGCCGGGCACTGAAGCTTTCTTT

d_gene: TRBD2
abundance: once
j_gene: TRBJ2-5
v_gene: TRBV20-1
CDR3aa: CSARPGTSGIVLQVTQYF
CDR3nt: TGCAGTGCTAGACCCGGGACTAGCGGGATTGTCCTCCAAGTGACCCAGTACTTC

d_gene: NA
abundance: NA
j_gene: TRBJ1-2
v_gene: TRBV12-3/TRBV12-4
CDR3aa: CASSPTANYGHTF
CDR3nt: TGTGCCAGCAGCCCGACTGCCAACTATGGCCACACCTTC

d_gene: NA
abundance: NA
j_gene: TRBJ1-2
v_gene: TRBV6-1
CDR3aa: CASNGGYYGYTF
CDR3nt: TGTGCCAGCAATGGCGGATACTATGGCTACACCTTC

d_gene: TRBD1
abundance: many
j_gene: TRBJ1-1
v_gene: TRBV29-1
CDR3aa: CSVWQGARGTEAFF
CDR3nt: TGCAGCGTTTGGCAGGGGGCGAGGGGCACTGAAGCTTTCTTT

d_gene: NA
abundance: many
j_gene: TRBJ2-5
v_gene: TRBV29-1
CDR3aa: CSVEGRAQETQYF
CDR3nt: TGCAGCGTTGAGGGCAGGGCTCAAGAGACCCAGTACTTC

d_gene: NA
abundance: few
j_gene: TRBJ2-1
v_gene: TRBV7-9
CDR3aa: CASSLVASNEQFF
CDR3nt: TGTGCCAGCAGCTTAGTGGCGTCGAATGAGCAGTTCTTC

d_gene: NA
abundance: many
j_gene: TRBJ2-3
v_gene: TRBV20-1
CDR3aa: CSARTGFGTDTQYF
CDR3nt: TGCAGTGCTCGCACGGGCTTCGGCACAGATACGCAGTATTTT

d_gene: NA
abundance: NA
j_gene: TRBJ2-2
v_gene: TRBV5-4
CDR3aa: CASSHPAASPTGELFF
CDR3nt: TGTGCCAGCAGCCACCCTGCCGCGAGCCCCACCGGGGAGCTGTTTTTT

d_gene: NA
abundance: many
j_gene: TRBJ2-4
v_gene: TRBV2
CDR3aa: CASSENSSKNIQYF
CDR3nt: TGTGCCAGCAGTGAAAACAGCTCCAAAAACATTCAGTACTTC

d_gene: NA
abundance: NA
j_gene: TRBJ2-5
v_gene: TRBV7-9
CDR3aa: CASSPPWALGETQYF
CDR3nt: TGTGCCAGCAGCCCTCCCTGGGCCCTAGGGGAGACCCAGTACTTC

d_gene: TRBD1
abundance: few
j_gene: TRBJ2-7
v_gene: TRBV24-1
CDR3aa: CATSEPEGTGSSYEQYF
CDR3nt: TGTGCCACCAGTGAACCAGAAGGGACAGGGAGCTCCTACGAGCAGTACTTC

d_gene: TRBD1
abundance: NA
j_gene: TRBJ1-5
v_gene: TRBV28
CDR3aa: CASSDSGTGTGNQPQHF
CDR3nt: TGTGCCAGCAGTGATTCCGGGACAGGTACGGGCAATCAGCCCCAGCATTTT

d_gene: NA
abundance: many
j_gene: TRBJ2-6
v_gene: TRBV3-1
CDR3aa: CASSLGVSGANVLTF
CDR3nt: TGTGCCAGCAGCCTTGGGGTCTCTGGGGCCAACGTCCTGACTTTC

d_gene: NA
abundance: few
j_gene: TRBJ1-4
v_gene: TRBV25-1
CDR3aa: CASSEWGALGGHNEKLFF
CDR3nt: TGTGCCAGCAGTGAATGGGGAGCACTAGGGGGACATAATGAAAAACTGTTTTTT

d_gene: NA
abundance: many
j_gene: TRBJ2-3
v_gene: TRBV20-1
CDR3aa: CSASLPGRLWDTQYF
CDR3nt: TGCAGTGCTAGTCTGCCAGGGAGATTATGGGATACGCAGTATTTT

d_gene: TRBD2
abundance: NA
j_gene: TRBJ2-7
v_gene: TRBV5-1
CDR3aa: CASTAGTSIAYEQYF
CDR3nt: TGCGCCAGCACCGCCGGGACTAGCATCGCCTACGAGCAGTACTTC

d_gene: TRBD2
abundance: few
j_gene: TRBJ2-3
v_gene: TRBV3-1
CDR3aa: CASSQDMTSGRWDTQYF
CDR3nt: TGTGCCAGCAGCCAAGATATGACTAGCGGGAGGTGGGATACGCAGTATTTT